One TCR beta chain is described in this entry. PCR was performed using 60 Vbeta and 13 Jbeta primers. Clones were sequenced by immunoSEQ multiplex PCR, and TCRdb holds only the in-frame ones, with some missing. Among approximately 200,000 clones listed, 82% were seen once. This record comes from a study of cytomegalovirus exposure and HLA in healthy donors. The CDR3 is 18 amino acids. CDR1 and CDR2 (germline): LGHNA, YNFKEQ. With 1 base removed from V and 7 bases from J, the gap between germline ends came to 23 bases. Specimen: PBMCs. The origin of this receptor is a boy between 2 and 10 years old in good health and CMV-seronegative. The chain joins TRBV4-2 to TRBJ2-1; D is possibly TRBD2 (6 bases). As DNA, the CDR3 is TGTGCCAGCAGCCAAGCCAAAAGGGGTGGGCTTGGGGGGAATGAGCAGTTCTTC. This encodes CASSQAKRGGLGGNEQFF.